The clone carrying this TCR beta chain has ten or more counts. Antigen specificity is unknown. This entry comes from a study of T-cell reconstitution after alpha-beta-depleted transplantation in children. Broader study findings: By about two months after transplant, alpha-beta T cells reportedly arose from several hundred graft clones that had expanded. Certain patients had high TCRbeta diversity at day 60, and it came from recipient T cells and thymic progenitors that survived. Most T-cell counts and diversity one year after the transplant came from T cells that were newly produced.

Unique molecular identifiers were incorporated during preparation of the TCRbeta library. MiXCR, run by TCRdb on the PCR reads, gives a single entry per CDR3 protein. The sample shows about 250,000 distinct CDR3 sequences, roughly a quarter of them seen only once. The germline gives CDR1 MGHDK, CDR2 SYGVNS. The CDR3 covers 16 residues. J lost 4 bases, V lost 3 bases, and 10 bases had no gene match. The input for sequencing was PBMCs, mostly from graft donor cells, taken 360 days after TCRalphabeta/CD19-depleted stem cell transplant. This TCR was recovered from a female patient between 2 and 15 years old who had a stem cell transplant for congenital amegakaryocytic thrombocytopenia, so the T cells may come from the graft donor. The chain employs TRBV25-1 and TRBJ2-7, with 9 bases aligning to TRBD1. In DNA, the CDR3 is TGTGCCAGCAGTGAGACAGGGGGAGGTTGGGCGTACGAGCAGTACTTC. This gives the protein CASSETGGGWAYEQYF.